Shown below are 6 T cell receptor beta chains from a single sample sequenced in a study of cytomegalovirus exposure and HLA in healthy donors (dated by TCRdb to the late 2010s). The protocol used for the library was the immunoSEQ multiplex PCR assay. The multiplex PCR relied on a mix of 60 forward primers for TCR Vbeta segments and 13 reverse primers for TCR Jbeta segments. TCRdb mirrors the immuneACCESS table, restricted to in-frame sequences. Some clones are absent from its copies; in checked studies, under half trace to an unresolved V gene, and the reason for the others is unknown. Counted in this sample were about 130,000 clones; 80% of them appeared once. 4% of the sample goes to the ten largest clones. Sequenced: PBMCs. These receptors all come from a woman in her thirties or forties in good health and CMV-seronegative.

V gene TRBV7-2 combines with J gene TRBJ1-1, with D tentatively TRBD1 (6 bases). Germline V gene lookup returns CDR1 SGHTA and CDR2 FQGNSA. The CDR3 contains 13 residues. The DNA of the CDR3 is TGTGCTAGCGGCGGGGGCTCTGGCACTGAAGCTTTCTTT. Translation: CASGGGSGTEAFF. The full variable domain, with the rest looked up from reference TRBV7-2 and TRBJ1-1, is GAGVSQSPSNKVTEKGKDVELRCDPISGHTALYWYRQSLGQGLEFLIYFQGNSAPDKSGLPSDRFSAERTGGSVSTLTIQRTQQEDSAVYLCASGGGSGTEAFFGQGTRLTVV.

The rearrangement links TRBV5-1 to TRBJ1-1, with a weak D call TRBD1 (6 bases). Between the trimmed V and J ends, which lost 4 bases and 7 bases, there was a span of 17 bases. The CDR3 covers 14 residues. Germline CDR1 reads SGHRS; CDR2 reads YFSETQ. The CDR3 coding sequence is TGCGCCAGCAGCGATCCCAGGGGACCCCATGAAGCTTTCTTT. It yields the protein CASSDPRGPHEAFF. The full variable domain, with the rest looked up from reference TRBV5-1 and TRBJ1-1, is KAGVTQTPRYLIKTRGQQVTLSCSPISGHRSVSWYQQTPGQGLQFLFEYFSETQRNKGNFPGRFSGRQFSNSRSEMNVSTLELGDSALYLCASSDPRGPHEAFFGQGTRLTVV.

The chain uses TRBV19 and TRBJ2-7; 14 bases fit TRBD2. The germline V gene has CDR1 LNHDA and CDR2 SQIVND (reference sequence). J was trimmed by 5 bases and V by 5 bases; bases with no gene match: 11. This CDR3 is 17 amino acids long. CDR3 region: CASSVEGTSGSMNEQYF. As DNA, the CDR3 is TGTGCCAGTAGTGTCGAGGGGACTAGCGGGAGTATGAACGAGCAGTACTTC.

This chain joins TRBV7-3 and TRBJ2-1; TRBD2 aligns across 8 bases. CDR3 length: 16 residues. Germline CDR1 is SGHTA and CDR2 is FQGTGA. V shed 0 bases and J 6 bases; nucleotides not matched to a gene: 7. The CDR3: CASSLTREGPINEQFF. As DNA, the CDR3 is TGTGCCAGCAGCTTAACCCGGGAGGGTCCTATCAATGAGCAGTTCTTC.

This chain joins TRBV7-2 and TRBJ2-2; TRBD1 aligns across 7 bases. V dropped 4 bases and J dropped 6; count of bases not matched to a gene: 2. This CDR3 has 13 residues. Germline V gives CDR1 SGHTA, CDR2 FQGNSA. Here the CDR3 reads CASSSDRAGELFF. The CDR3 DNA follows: TGTGCCAGCAGCTCCGACAGGGCCGGGGAGCTGTTTTTT.

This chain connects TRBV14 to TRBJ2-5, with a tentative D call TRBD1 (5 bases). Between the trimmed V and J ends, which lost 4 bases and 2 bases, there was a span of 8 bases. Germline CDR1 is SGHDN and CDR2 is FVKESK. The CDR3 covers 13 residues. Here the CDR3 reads CASSRTGQETQYF. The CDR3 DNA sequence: TGTGCCAGCAGCCGAACAGGACAAGAGACCCAGTACTTC.